The T cell receptor (beta chain) described here comes from a study of OX40 agonist ivuxolimab in advanced cancers. J gave up 5 bases and V 1 base, and 7 bases lay outside the gene matches. Germline CDR1 reads MGHRA; CDR2 reads YSYEKL. The CDR3 loop spans 17 amino acids. Here immunoSEQ multiplex PCR was the method, and the copy in TCRdb shows in-frame clones only, minus some. The sample records about 55,000 clones, about 88% being singletons. The material sequenced was CD4+ or CD8+ T cells sorted from blood, taken in a trial of the OX40 agonist ivuxolimab. The receptor's source is an adult with an advanced solid tumor such as melanoma, head and neck, liver or kidney cancer. J is TRBJ2-3 and V is TRBV4-1; TRBD2 matches at 12 bases. The CDR3 DNA reads TGCGCCAGCAGCCAAGGCCCTAGCGGGAGGGCCGTAGATACGCAGTATTTT. It yields the protein CASSQGPSGRAVDTQYF.